The 24 T cell receptor beta chains below come from one sample, sequenced in a study of cytomegalovirus exposure and HLA in healthy donors. Use of 60 Vbeta and 13 Jbeta primers characterized the PCR. Sequenced by immunoSEQ multiplex PCR; TCRdb stores in-frame clones only, minus some. Here the sample spans around 65,000 clones, around 73% being singletons. What was sequenced was PBMCs. The receptors come from a girl between 5 and 17 years old in good health and CMV-seropositive.

This chain links TRBV6-4 with TRBJ1-5; D not certain. The CDR3 covers 15 residues. Germline values: CDR1 MRHNA, CDR2 SNTAGT. V was trimmed by 6 bases and J by 1 base, leaving 13 bases between them. The CDR3, as DNA: TGTGCCAGCAGCCCCGAGGTAGGAAGCAATCAGCCCCAGCATTTT. Translating it yields CASSPEVGSNQPQHF.

J is TRBJ2-1 and V is TRBV6-1; tentative D call: TRBD2 (7 bases). CDR3 length: 14 residues. CDR1 is MNHNS, CDR2 SASEGT, per germline. Trimming stripped 6 bases from V and 2 bases from J, with 11 bases between. CDR3 in DNA: TGTGCCAGCAGGGGGGGGGCGGCCTACAATGAGCAGTTCTTC. This encodes CASRGGAAYNEQFF.

V is TRBV10-1 and J is TRBJ2-3, with TRBD2 as a possible D gene (6 bases). Germline V CDR1 and CDR2: WNHNN, SYGVQD (reference sequence). Trimming left V 4 bases short and J 4 bases short, with 12 bases between. This CDR3 is 14 amino acids long. The CDR3 region has the DNA TGCGCCAGCAGTGCGCGACGGGGGTCAGATACGCAGTATTTT. Translation gives CASSARRGSDTQYF.

CDR3 DNA sequence: TGCAGCGTAACGTCGTCTAGCGGGGGGGAATGGGATACGCAGTATTTT. Encoded protein: CSVTSSSGGEWDTQYF. This chain links TRBV29-1 with TRBJ2-3; 12 nucleotides line up with TRBD2. Germline-derived CDR1 and CDR2 are SQVTM and ANQGSEA. V lost 6 bases to trimming and J lost 6 bases; unmatched junction nucleotides: 13. The CDR3 contains 16 residues.

This clone came up once. The chain is built from TRBV19 and TRBJ1-4; 7 bases are shared with TRBD1. V shed 3 bases, J shed 11 bases, and the junction held 9 bases outside the gene matches. The CDR3 covers 14 residues. Per the germline V gene, CDR1 is LNHDA and CDR2 is SQIVND (reference sequence). For the CDR3, the DNA is TGTGCCAGTAGTATCGGGCAGGGGGAGGAGAAACTGTTTTTT. It encodes CASSIGQGEEKLFF.

CDR3 nucleotide sequence: TGTGCCAGCAGCGGTCGACAGGGCAGCTCTGGGGCCAACGTCCTGACTTTC. Amino acids: CASSGRQGSSGANVLTF. This sequence joins TRBV7-2 and TRBJ2-6, with 7 bases aligning to TRBD1. CDR1 SGHTA and CDR2 FQGNSA come from the germline V gene. V lost 5 bases to trimming and J lost 0 bases; unmatched junction nucleotides: 7. This CDR3 is built from 17 residues.

This clone appeared once. This rearrangement joins TRBV6-5 to TRBJ1-5; maybe TRBD1 (5 bases). The length of the CDR3 is 13 residues. Trimming took 5 bases from V and 2 from J, leaving 7 bases between them. From germline, CDR1 is MNHEY and CDR2 SVGAGI. The CDR3 DNA sequence: TGTGCCAGCAGTGCACAGGGCAATCAGCCCCAGCATTTT. It translates to CASSAQGNQPQHF.

The chain is built from TRBV4-1 and TRBJ1-6; D possibly corresponds to TRBD1 (6 bases). Germline V CDR1 and CDR2: MGHRA, YSYEKL. The V and J ends lost 0 bases and 8 bases respectively, with 11 bases between them. The CDR3 sequence is 15 residues long. CDR3 coding DNA: TGCGCCAGCAGCCAAGAGGGGACAAGGGATTCACCCCTCCACTTT. Translated: CASSQEGTRDSPLHF.

The chain joins TRBV10-3 to TRBJ2-2; D may be TRBD1 (6 bases). Trimming cost V 9 bases and J 4 bases, with 9 bases left between them. The germline gives CDR1 ENHRY, CDR2 SYGVKD. CDR3 size: 12 residues. CDR3: CAIQGITGELFF. The CDR3 DNA reads TGTGCCATTCAGGGGATCACCGGGGAGCTGTTTTTT.

J is TRBJ2-3 and V is TRBV5-6, with D unclear. Trimming shortened V by 2 bases and J by 2 bases, and 9 bases separated the two germline ends. This CDR3 comprises 14 residues. Germline assignment: CDR1 SGHDT and CDR2 YYEEEE. The CDR3 is CASSLSRITDTQYF. The DNA for the CDR3 is TGTGCCAGCAGCTTATCCAGGATCACAGATACGCAGTATTTT.

The chain employs TRBV9 and TRBJ1-1, with D possibly matching TRBD1 (5 bases). Germline-derived CDR1 and CDR2 are SGDLS and YYNGEE. Trimming removed 0 bases from V and 3 bases from J, with 9 bases in between. The CDR3 length is 14 residues. CDR3 region: CASSVDVGDTEAFF. The CDR3 coding sequence is TGTGCCAGCAGCGTAGATGTAGGGGACACTGAAGCTTTCTTT.

The chain has TRBV2 and TRBJ1-2, with 8 bases aligning to TRBD1. The V and J ends lost 6 bases and 4 bases, in that order; junction bases with no gene match: 13. Germline CDR1 SNHLY, CDR2 FYNNEI. CDR3 length equals 16 residues. CDR3 sequence (DNA): TGTGCCAGCAGAAAGAGTCGGGACAGGCCTGTCTATGGCTACACCTTC. It specifies CASRKSRDRPVYGYTF.

The V and J genes are TRBV4-2 and TRBJ2-7; D remains ambiguous. V lost 3 bases, J lost 4 bases, and 19 bases lay in between. Germline assignment: CDR1 LGHNA and CDR2 YNFKEQ. This CDR3 spans 16 amino acids. CDR3 sequence (DNA): TGTGCCAGCAGCCATCGGTGGTCCCTCCCGAGATACGAGCAGTACTTC. Translated, it gives CASSHRWSLPRYEQYF.

The chain has TRBV5-1 and TRBJ2-7, with D hard to call. This CDR3 is 12 amino acids long. Germline CDR1 reads SGHRS; CDR2 reads YFSETQ. Trimming pared 5 bases from V and 4 bases from J, leaving 10 bases between. CDR3 sequence reads: CASRDQVYEQYF. In DNA form, the CDR3 reads TGCGCCAGCAGGGATCAGGTTTACGAGCAGTACTTC.

The V and J genes are TRBV4-1 and TRBJ1-2, with 11 positions matching TRBD1. CDR3 size: 15 residues. CDR1 is MGHRA and CDR2 is YSYEKL in the germline V gene. Losses at the gene ends were 5 bases for V and 8 bases for J; bases not matched to a gene: 10. The CDR3 region is CASSLWTGGFGGYTF. The CDR3 bases are TGCGCCAGCAGCTTATGGACAGGGGGCTTTGGGGGCTACACCTTC.

V is TRBV7-2 and J is TRBJ2-1, with D unclear. V lost 1 base, J lost 4 bases, and 5 bases lay in between. The CDR3 totals 13 residues. CDR1 is SGHTA, CDR2 FQGNSA, per germline. CDR3 amino acids: CASSLGLYNEQFF. In DNA form, the CDR3 reads TGTGCCAGCAGCTTAGGACTTTACAATGAGCAGTTCTTC. Based on the CDR3 plus reference TRBV7-2 and TRBJ2-1, the full variable domain is GAGVSQSPSNKVTEKGKDVELRCDPISGHTALYWYRQSLGQGLEFLIYFQGNSAPDKSGLPSDRFSAERTGGSVSTLTIQRTQQEDSAVYLCASSLGLYNEQFFGPGTRLTVL.

The V and J genes are TRBV5-4 and TRBJ2-1, with 10 bases lining up with TRBD2. Trimming removed 4 bases from V and 4 bases from J; junction bases left unmatched: 8. Germline V gene lookup returns CDR1 SGHNT and CDR2 YYREEE (reference sequence). This CDR3 spans 16 amino acids. CDR3 in amino acids: CASSPASGRVYNEQFF. In DNA form, the CDR3 reads TGTGCCAGCAGCCCTGCTAGCGGGAGAGTATACAATGAGCAGTTCTTC. The full variable domain, its missing parts supplied by reference TRBV5-4 and TRBJ2-1, is ETGVTQSPTHLIKTRGQQVTLRCSSQSGHNTVSWYQQALGQGPQFIFQYYREEENGRGNFPPRFSGLQFPNYSSELNVNALELDDSALYLCASSPASGRVYNEQFFGPGTRLTVL.

V is TRBV6-6 and J is TRBJ2-1; a possible D gene is TRBD1 (6 bases). Looked up from germline, CDR1 is MNHNY and CDR2 is SVGAGI (reference sequence). With 1 base removed from V and 6 bases from J, the gap between germline ends came to 13 bases. There are 15 residues in the CDR3. CDR3 nucleotides: TGTGCCAGCAGTTACTTGGCAGGGGCCGGCAATGAGCAGTTCTTC. This codes for CASSYLAGAGNEQFF.

This clone was observed a handful of times. This chain links TRBV7-9 with TRBJ2-7, with 9 bases lining up with TRBD1. CDR3 size: 15 residues. Germline trimming cut 5 bases from V and 5 bases from J; bases unmatched to any gene: 10. The germline CDR1 and CDR2 sequences are SEHNR and FQNEAQ (reference sequence). The CDR3 is CASSPLDRGVHEQYF. DNA for the CDR3: TGTGCCAGCAGCCCACTCGACAGGGGGGTCCACGAGCAGTACTTC.

This clone was picked up one time. The rearrangement uses TRBV7-9 and TRBJ2-7; TRBD1 might be the D (6 bases). Trimming took off 5 bases at V and 0 bases at J, with 11 bases between the two ends. The germline CDR1 and CDR2 sequences are SEHNR and FQNEAQ (reference sequence). CDR3 length: 14 amino acids. The CDR3 reads CASSPQGSSYEQYF. The CDR3 nucleotides read TGTGCCAGCAGCCCCCAGGGGAGCTCCTACGAGCAGTACTTC.

The chain joins TRBV6-5 to TRBJ1-2, with D possibly TRBD1 on 6 matching bases. Germline V gene lookup returns CDR1 MNHEY and CDR2 SVGAGI. Deletions cut 6 bases from V and 7 bases from J, with 15 bases between. The CDR3 is made up of 13 amino acids. The chain's CDR3 is CASRTNRAGGYTF. The CDR3 DNA reads TGTGCCAGCAGAACGAACAGGGCTGGTGGCTACACCTTC.

The chain combines TRBV9 with TRBJ2-5; D perhaps matches TRBD1 (6 bases). Germline CDR1 is SGDLS and CDR2 is YYNGEE. This CDR3 is built from 13 residues. Deletions cut 4 bases from V and 5 bases from J, with 12 bases between. For the CDR3, the DNA is TGTGCCAGCAGCCCCCGGACAGAGGAGACCCAGTACTTC. Its translation is CASSPRTEETQYF.

This clone appeared once. The chain combines TRBV6-5 with TRBJ1-5; D possibly corresponds to TRBD1 (5 bases). CDR1 is MNHEY, CDR2 SVGAGI, per germline. The CDR3 sequence is 12 residues long. The V end lost 5 bases, the J end lost 9 bases, and 11 bases lay between the germline ends. The CDR3 protein is CASSTGGRPQHF. CDR3 bases: TGTGCCAGCAGTACGGGGGGTAGGCCCCAGCATTTT.

This clone has just one count. The junction and the germline gene differ at one end; a read error may be behind it. V gene TRBV6-6 combines with J gene TRBJ1-1, with a possible D match to TRBD1 (6 bases). The CDR3 runs to 12 residues. Per the germline V gene, CDR1 is MNHNY and CDR2 is SVGAGI (reference sequence). Here the CDR3 DNA reads TGTGCCAGCAGTTACCCACGCCTTCGGGACAACTTT. Its translation is CASSYPRLRDNF.